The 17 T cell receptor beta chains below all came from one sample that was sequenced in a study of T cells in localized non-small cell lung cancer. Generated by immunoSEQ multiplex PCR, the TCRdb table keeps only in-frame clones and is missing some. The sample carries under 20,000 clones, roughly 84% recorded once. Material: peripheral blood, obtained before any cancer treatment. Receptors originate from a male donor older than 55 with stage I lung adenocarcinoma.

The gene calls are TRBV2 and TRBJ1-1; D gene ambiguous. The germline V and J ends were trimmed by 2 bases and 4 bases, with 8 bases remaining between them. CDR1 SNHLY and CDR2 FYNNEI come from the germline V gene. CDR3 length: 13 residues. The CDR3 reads CASSERPATEAFF. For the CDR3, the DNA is TGTGCCAGCAGTGAAAGGCCAGCCACTGAAGCTTTCTTT.

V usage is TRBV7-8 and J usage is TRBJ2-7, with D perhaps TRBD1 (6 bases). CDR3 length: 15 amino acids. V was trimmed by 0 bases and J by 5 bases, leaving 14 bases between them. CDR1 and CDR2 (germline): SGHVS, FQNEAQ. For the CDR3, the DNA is TGTGCCAGCAGCTTAGCGCCCAGGGGCAGCGACGAGCAGTACTTC. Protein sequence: CASSLAPRGSDEQYF. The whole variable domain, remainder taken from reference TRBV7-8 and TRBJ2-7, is GAGVSQSPRYKVAKRGQDVALRCDPISGHVSLFWYQQALGQGPEFLTYFQNEAQLDKSGLPSDRFFAERPEGSVSTLKIQRTQQEDSAVYLCASSLAPRGSDEQYFGPGTRLTVT.

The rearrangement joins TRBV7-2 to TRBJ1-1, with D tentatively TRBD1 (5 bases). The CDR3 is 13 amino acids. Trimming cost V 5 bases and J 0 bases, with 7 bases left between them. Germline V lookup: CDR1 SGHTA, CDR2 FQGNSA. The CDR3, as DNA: TGTGCCAGCAGCGAAGGGGTGAACACTGAAGCTTTCTTT. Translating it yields CASSEGVNTEAFF.

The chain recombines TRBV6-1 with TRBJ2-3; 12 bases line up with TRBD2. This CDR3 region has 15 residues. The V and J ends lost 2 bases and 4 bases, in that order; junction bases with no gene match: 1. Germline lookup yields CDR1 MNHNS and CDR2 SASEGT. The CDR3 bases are TGTGCCAGCAGTGAACTAGCGGGGGGGTCAGATACGCAGTATTTT. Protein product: CASSELAGGSDTQYF.

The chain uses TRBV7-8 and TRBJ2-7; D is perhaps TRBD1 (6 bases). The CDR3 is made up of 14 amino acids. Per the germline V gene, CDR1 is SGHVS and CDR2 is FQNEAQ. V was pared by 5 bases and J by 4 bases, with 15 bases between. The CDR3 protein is CASSPRQERYEQYF. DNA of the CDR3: TGTGCCAGCAGCCCCCGACAGGAGAGGTACGAGCAGTACTTC.

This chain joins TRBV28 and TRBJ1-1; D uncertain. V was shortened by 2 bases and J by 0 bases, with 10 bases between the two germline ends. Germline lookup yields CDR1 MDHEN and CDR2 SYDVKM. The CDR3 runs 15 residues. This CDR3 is CASSLDGILNTEAFF. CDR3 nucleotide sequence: TGTGCCAGCAGTTTAGACGGGATCCTGAACACTGAAGCTTTCTTT. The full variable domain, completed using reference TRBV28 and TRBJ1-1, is DVKVTQSSRYLVKRTGEKVFLECVQDMDHENMFWYRQDPGLGLRLIYFSYDVKMKEKGDIPEGYSVSREKKERFSLILESASTNQTSMYLCASSLDGILNTEAFFGQGTRLTVV.

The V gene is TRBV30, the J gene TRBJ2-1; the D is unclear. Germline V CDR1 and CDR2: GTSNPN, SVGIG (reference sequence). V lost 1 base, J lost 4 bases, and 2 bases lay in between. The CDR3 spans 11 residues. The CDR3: CAWSEYNEQFF. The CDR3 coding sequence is TGTGCCTGGAGTGAATACAATGAGCAGTTCTTC.

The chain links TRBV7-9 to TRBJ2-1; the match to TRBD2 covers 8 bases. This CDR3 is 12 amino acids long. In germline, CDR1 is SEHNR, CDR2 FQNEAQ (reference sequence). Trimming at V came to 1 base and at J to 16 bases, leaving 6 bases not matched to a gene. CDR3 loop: CASSLESGGLFF. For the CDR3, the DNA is TGTGCCAGCAGCTTAGAGAGCGGGGGCCTTTTCTTC.

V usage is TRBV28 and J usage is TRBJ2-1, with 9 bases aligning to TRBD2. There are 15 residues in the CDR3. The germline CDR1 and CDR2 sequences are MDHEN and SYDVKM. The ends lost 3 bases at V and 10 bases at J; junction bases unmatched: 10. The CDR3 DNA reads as TGTGCCAGCAGTTTCGGGCGGGGGGGCCGTCAGGAGCAGTTCTTC. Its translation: CASSFGRGGRQEQFF.

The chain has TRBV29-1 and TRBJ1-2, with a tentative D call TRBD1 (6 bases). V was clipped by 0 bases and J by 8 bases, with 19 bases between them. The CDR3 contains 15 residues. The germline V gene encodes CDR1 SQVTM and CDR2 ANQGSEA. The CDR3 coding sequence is TGCAGCGTTGAAGATCAAGGTTTAGGGGGGAGGGGCTACACCTTC. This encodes CSVEDQGLGGRGYTF. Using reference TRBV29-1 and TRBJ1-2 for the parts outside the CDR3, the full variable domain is SAVISQKPSRDICQRGTSLTIQCQVDSQVTMMFWYRQQPGQSLTLIATANQGSEATYESGFVIDKFPISRPNLTFSTLTVSNMSPEDSSIYLCSVEDQGLGGRGYTFGSGTRLTVV.

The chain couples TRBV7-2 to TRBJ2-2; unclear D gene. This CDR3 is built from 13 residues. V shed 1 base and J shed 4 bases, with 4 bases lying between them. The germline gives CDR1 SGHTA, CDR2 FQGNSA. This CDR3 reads CASSLGRTGELFF. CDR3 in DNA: TGTGCCAGCAGCTTAGGTCGCACCGGGGAGCTGTTTTTT.

The CDR3 loop reads CASKDRIPSNYGYTF. The CDR3 DNA reads TGCGCCAGCAAAGACAGGATACCATCTAACTATGGCTACACCTTC. The chain joins TRBV4-1 to TRBJ1-2; D possibly corresponds to TRBD1 (6 bases). Germline loops: CDR1 MGHRA, CDR2 YSYEKL. Trimming took 7 bases from V and 0 from J, leaving 15 bases between them. CDR3 length: 15 residues.

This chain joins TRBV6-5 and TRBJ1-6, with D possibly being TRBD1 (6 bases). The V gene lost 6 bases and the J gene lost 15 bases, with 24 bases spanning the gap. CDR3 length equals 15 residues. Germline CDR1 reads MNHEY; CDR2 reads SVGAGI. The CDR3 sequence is CASSLGQGPFIILHF. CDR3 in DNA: TGTGCCAGCAGCTTGGGACAAGGGCCCTTTATTATCCTCCACTTT.

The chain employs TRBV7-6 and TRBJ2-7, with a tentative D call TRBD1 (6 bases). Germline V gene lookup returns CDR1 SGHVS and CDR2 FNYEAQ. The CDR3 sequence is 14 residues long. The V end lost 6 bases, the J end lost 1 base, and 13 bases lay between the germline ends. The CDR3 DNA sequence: TGTGCCAGCAGTCGGACAGCCTCTTCCTACGAGCAGTACTTC. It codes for CASSRTASSYEQYF.

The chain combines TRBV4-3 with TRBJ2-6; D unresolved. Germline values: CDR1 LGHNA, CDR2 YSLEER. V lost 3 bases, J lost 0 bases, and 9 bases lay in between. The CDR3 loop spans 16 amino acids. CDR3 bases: TGCGCCAGCAGCCAGGTTTTCTCCTCTGGGGCCAACGTCCTGACTTTC. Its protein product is CASSQVFSSGANVLTF.

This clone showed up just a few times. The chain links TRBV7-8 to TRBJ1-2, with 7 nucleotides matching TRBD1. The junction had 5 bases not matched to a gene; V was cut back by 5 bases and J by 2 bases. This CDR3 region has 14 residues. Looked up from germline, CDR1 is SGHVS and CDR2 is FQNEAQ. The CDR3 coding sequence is TGTGCCAGCAGCATGGGACAGCAGAACTATGGCTACACCTTC. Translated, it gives CASSMGQQNYGYTF. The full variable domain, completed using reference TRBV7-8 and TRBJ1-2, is GAGVSQSPRYKVAKRGQDVALRCDPISGHVSLFWYQQALGQGPEFLTYFQNEAQLDKSGLPSDRFFAERPEGSVSTLKIQRTQQEDSAVYLCASSMGQQNYGYTFGSGTRLTVV.

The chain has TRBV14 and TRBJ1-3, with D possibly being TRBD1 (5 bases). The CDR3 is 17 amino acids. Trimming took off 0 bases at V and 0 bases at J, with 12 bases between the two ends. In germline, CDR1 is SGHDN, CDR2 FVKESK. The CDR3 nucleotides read TGTGCCAGCAGCCAAGAGCTGGGGGTCAACTCTGGAAACACCATATATTTT. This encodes CASSQELGVNSGNTIYF. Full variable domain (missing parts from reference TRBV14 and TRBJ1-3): EAGVTQFPSHSVIEKGQTVTLRCDPISGHDNLYWYRRVMGKEIKFLLHFVKESKQDESGMPNNRFLAERTGGTYSTLKVQPAELEDSGVYFCASSQELGVNSGNTIYFGEGSWLTVV.